This paragraph covers one T cell receptor (beta chain) sequence. Its antigen is still unknown. This sample is part of a study of vaccination effects on CD4 cells after COVID-19. Study summary: In culture with approximately 10 IU/ml IL-2 and around 10 ug/ml peptides, PBMC were grown at a few million per well.

Produced via immunoSEQ multiplex PCR; TCRdb's table is partial and in-frame only. The sample includes roughly 60,000 clones, approximately 70% of them seen just once. The authors isolated CD4+ T cells after approximately 9 days of culture. The material sequenced was CD4+ T cells from PBMCs cultured without peptide, taken before COVID-19 vaccination. The clonotype comes from a human donor who had a prior SARS-CoV-2 infection.

CDR3 in DNA: TGTGCCAGCAGCCAAACCTCTTACGAGCAGTACTTC. Protein product: CASSQTSYEQYF. The J gene is TRBJ2-7, the V gene TRBV2, with D unresolved. The germline CDR1 and CDR2 sequences are SNHLY and FYNNEI. This CDR3 is 12 amino acids long. V shed 6 bases and J shed 4 bases, with 10 bases lying between them.